The 28 T cell receptor beta chains in this list originate from one sample, sequenced in a study of cytomegalovirus exposure and HLA in healthy donors. A multiplex PCR was run with 60 Vbeta primers and 13 Jbeta primers. The assay was immunoSEQ multiplex PCR, and TCRdb's table has in-frame clones only and misses some. The sample consists of around 250,000 clones, 80% to 95% of them appearing once. Source material: PBMCs. These receptors all come from a girl aged 2-10 years in good health and CMV-seronegative.

J is TRBJ2-2 and V is TRBV6-5; 9 bases match TRBD2. With 8 bases clipped from V and 3 bases from J, the junction kept 7 bases outside the gene matches. The germline gives CDR1 MNHEY, CDR2 SVGAGI. The CDR3 spans 15 residues. CDR3 DNA sequence: TGTGCCAGCCGGACTAGCGAGGCCTACACCGGGGAGCTGTTTTTT. Amino acids: CASRTSEAYTGELFF.

The J gene is TRBJ2-1, the V gene TRBV5-4; possible D gene TRBD2, 5 bases. This CDR3 region has 16 residues. Trimming stripped 4 bases from V and 3 bases from J, with 17 bases between. Germline CDR1 SGHNT, CDR2 YYREEE (reference sequence). CDR3 DNA sequence: TGTGCCAGCAGCCCTAAGGGAGCGAAGCTCTACAATGAGCAGTTCTTC. This gives the protein CASSPKGAKLYNEQFF.

V gene TRBV13 combines with J gene TRBJ2-7; 8 bases align to TRBD1. Trimming removed 5 bases from V and 3 bases from J; junction bases left unmatched: 9. Germline CDR1 PRHDT, CDR2 FYEKMQ (reference sequence). CDR3 length equals 15 residues. CDR3 residues: CASSGRGQGYYEQYF. In DNA, the CDR3 is TGTGCCAGCAGCGGACGAGGACAGGGATACTACGAGCAGTACTTC.

The chain carries TRBV30 and TRBJ2-7; D might be TRBD1 (5 bases). Germline-derived CDR1 and CDR2 are GTSNPN and SVGIG (reference sequence). V shed 4 bases and J shed 0 bases, with 7 bases lying between them. The CDR3 sequence is 12 residues long. The CDR3 here is CAWTDISYEQYF. CDR3 sequence (DNA): TGTGCCTGGACGGACATCTCCTACGAGCAGTACTTC.

The chain has TRBV19 and TRBJ2-1, with 9 bases fitting TRBD1. CDR1 LNHDA and CDR2 SQIVND come from the germline V gene (reference sequence). Losses at the gene ends were 7 bases for V and 6 bases for J; bases not matched to a gene: 7. The CDR3 totals 14 residues. CDR3 DNA sequence: TGTGCCAGTACAAGGACAGGGGTCGTCAATGAGCAGTTCTTC. It specifies CASTRTGVVNEQFF. The full variable domain, completed using reference TRBV19 and TRBJ2-1, is DGGITQSPKYLFRKEGQNVTLSCEQNLNHDAMYWYRQDPGQGLRLIYYSQIVNDFQKGDIAEGYSVSREKKESFPLTVTSAQKNPTAFYLCASTRTGVVNEQFFGPGTRLTVL.

The V call is TRBV5-1, the J call TRBJ2-1; possible D gene TRBD1, 6 bases. The CDR3 length is 17 residues. Trimming took 4 bases from V and 5 from J, leaving 22 bases between them. Germline V gene data show CDR1 as SGHRS and CDR2 as YFSETQ. CDR3 residues: CASSPPRQAGANNEQFF. The CDR3, as DNA: TGCGCCAGCAGCCCACCGAGACAGGCCGGCGCGAACAATGAGCAGTTCTTC.

The chain is built from TRBV19 and TRBJ1-2; D is unresolved. Deletions cut 8 bases from V and 6 bases from J, with 16 bases between. The germline V gene encodes CDR1 LNHDA and CDR2 SQIVND (reference sequence). CDR3 size: 13 residues. CDR3 protein: CASRTGGEDGYTF. CDR3 coding DNA: TGTGCCAGTCGTACCGGTGGGGAGGATGGCTACACCTTC.

This clone was detected only once. CDR3 in DNA: TGTGCCAGCACTAATATGGGCAATCCCAGCCCCTACGAGCAGTACTTC. Residues: CASTNMGNPSPYEQYF. The genes are TRBV27 and TRBJ2-7; D remains unclear. Trimming left V 7 bases short and J 2 bases short, with 21 bases between. CDR3 length: 16 amino acids. CDR1 and CDR2 (germline): MNHEY, SMNVEV (reference sequence).

This chain connects TRBV27 to TRBJ1-2, with TRBD1 as a possible D gene (6 bases). Germline V lookup: CDR1 MNHEY, CDR2 SMNVEV (reference sequence). The CDR3 sequence is 15 residues long. V was clipped by 8 bases and J by 0 bases, with 16 bases between them. The DNA of the CDR3 is TGTGCCAGCGGGGTCACAGGGATTACTAACTATGGCTACACCTTC. This translates into CASGVTGITNYGYTF.

The chain uses TRBV11-1 and TRBJ2-7; the D is unclear. V lost 3 bases and J 2 bases, leaving 5 bases between the germline ends. This CDR3 comprises 12 residues. CDR1 SGHAT and CDR2 FQDESV come from the germline V gene (reference sequence). CDR3 DNA: TGTGCCAGCAGCTTTGGCACCTACGAGCAGTACTTC. Protein sequence: CASSFGTYEQYF.

The CDR3 sequence: CASSQDEAPLFINEQFF. In DNA, the CDR3 is TGCGCCAGCAGCCAAGACGAAGCTCCCCTATTCATCAATGAGCAGTTCTTC. This chain joins TRBV4-1 and TRBJ2-1; D not certain. The CDR3 totals 17 residues. Germline loops: CDR1 MGHRA, CDR2 YSYEKL. Deletions cut 0 bases from V and 6 bases from J, with 18 bases between.

This chain uses TRBV7-2 with TRBJ2-1; D gene uncertain. Trimming removed 4 bases at V and 10 bases at J, with 8 bases between. The CDR3 loop spans 11 amino acids. Germline V gene sequence: CDR1 SGHTA, CDR2 FQGNSA. CDR3 region: CASSSLQEQFF. CDR3 in DNA: TGTGCCAGCAGCTCCCTTCAGGAGCAGTTCTTC.

The chain has TRBV28 and TRBJ2-3, with TRBD2 identical over 7 bases. Per the germline V gene, CDR1 is MDHEN and CDR2 is SYDVKM. The CDR3 covers 16 residues. J lost 1 base, V lost 5 bases, and 9 bases had no gene match. CDR3 sequence reads: CASSPWRGIGTDTQYF. CDR3 nucleotides: TGTGCCAGCAGTCCCTGGCGGGGGATCGGCACAGATACGCAGTATTTT.

This clone was seen a single time. The rearrangement joins TRBV11-3 to TRBJ2-5; TRBD1 agrees at 10 bases. The CDR3 totals 15 residues. The ends lost 5 bases at V and 4 bases at J; junction bases unmatched: 7. Germline V gene lookup returns CDR1 SGHNT and CDR2 YENEEA. CDR3: CASSKHGQGGETQYF. The CDR3, as DNA: TGTGCCAGCAGCAAACACGGACAGGGGGGAGAGACCCAGTACTTC.

The chain carries TRBV28 and TRBJ1-1; D is undetermined. V lost 0 bases, J lost 1 base, and 9 bases lay in between. This CDR3 region has 15 residues. The V gene's germline CDR1 is MDHEN and CDR2 SYDVKM. The CDR3 DNA follows: TGTGCCAGCAGTTTATGGGGAGAAAAGAACACTGAAGCTTTCTTT. Translated: CASSLWGEKNTEAFF.

The count of this clone is one. The genes are TRBV29-1 and TRBJ1-3; 9 bases align to TRBD1. In germline, CDR1 is SQVTM, CDR2 ANQGSEA. With V trimmed by 1 base and J by 6 bases, 1 base remained unmatched. The CDR3 is 13 amino acids. CDR3 nucleotides: TGCAGCGTTGAAGGGACAGGGGCAAACACCATATATTTT. This gives the protein CSVEGTGANTIYF.

This chain uses TRBV2 with TRBJ1-6; D perhaps matches TRBD1 (5 bases). The V gene lost 4 bases and the J gene lost 7 bases, with 14 bases spanning the gap. CDR1 and CDR2 (germline): SNHLY, FYNNEI. The CDR3 is 15 residues long. The CDR3 DNA is TGTGCCAGCAGTGTTCGTTTACAGGAGAATTCACCCCTCCACTTT. Protein sequence: CASSVRLQENSPLHF. Variable domain in full (rest from reference TRBV2 and TRBJ1-6): EPEVTQTPSHQVTQMGQEVILRCVPISNHLYFYWYRQILGQKVEFLVSFYNNEISEKSEIFDDQFSVERPDGSNFTLKIRSTKLEDSAMYFCASSVRLQENSPLHFGNGTRLTVT.

The chain has TRBV7-6 and TRBJ2-7; a weak D match, TRBD1 (5 bases). Deletions cut 7 bases from V and 0 bases from J, with 13 bases between. The CDR3 is 14 amino acids. Germline V gene data show CDR1 as SGHVS and CDR2 as FNYEAQ. The CDR3 DNA is TGTGCCAGCACCTTCGCACAGGACTCCTACGAGCAGTACTTC. Its protein is CASTFAQDSYEQYF.

The chain is built from TRBV29-1 and TRBJ2-1; D gene unclear. The CDR3 consists of 10 residues. V lost 3 bases and J 15 bases, leaving 12 bases between the germline ends. From germline, CDR1 is SQVTM and CDR2 ANQGSEA. The CDR3: CSVDSLGPFF. CDR3 sequence (DNA): TGCAGCGTTGATTCCTTGGGCCCGTTCTTC.

The chain couples TRBV7-6 to TRBJ2-6; TRBD1 aligns across 10 bases. This CDR3 has 19 residues. CDR1 and CDR2 from the germline V gene are SGHVS and FNYEAQ. V lost 0 bases, J lost 2 bases, and 7 bases stayed unmatched. Written as DNA, the CDR3 is TGTGCCAGCAGCTTAGCGCGCGTGACAGGGGGCGCTGGGGCCAACGTCCTGACTTTC. It yields the protein CASSLARVTGGAGANVLTF.

This clone was found once. The chain combines TRBV7-9 with TRBJ2-1; D possibly corresponds to TRBD2 (6 bases). CDR3 size: 17 residues. Germline CDR1 and CDR2: SEHNR and FQNEAQ (reference sequence). Deletions cut 2 bases from V and 7 bases from J, with 21 bases between. The CDR3 loop is CASSLSLALTSLNEQFF. The DNA of the CDR3 is TGTGCCAGCAGCTTAAGCCTAGCGTTAACTTCCCTAAATGAGCAGTTCTTC.

The J gene is TRBJ2-1, the V gene TRBV10-3; 11 positions agree with TRBD1. The CDR3 has 14 amino acids. CDR1 ENHRY and CDR2 SYGVKD come from the germline V gene. The V segment lost 10 bases and the J segment 7 bases; nucleotides outside the gene matches: 9. The CDR3, as DNA: TGTGCCACCCTCCGGGACAGGGGGACAAATGAGCAGTTCTTC. This gives the protein CATLRDRGTNEQFF.

V gene TRBV25-1 combines with J gene TRBJ2-7; D is ambiguous. The CDR3 has 11 amino acids. V lost 4 bases to trimming and J lost 2 bases, with 3 bases between them. CDR1 is MGHDK, CDR2 SYGVNS, per germline. The CDR3 loop reads CASSVTYEQYF. The CDR3, as DNA: TGTGCCAGCAGTGTAACCTACGAGCAGTACTTC.

The chain employs TRBV27 and TRBJ2-7, with TRBD2 identical over 11 bases. CDR1 and CDR2 (germline): MNHEY, SMNVEV (reference sequence). Losses at the gene ends were 3 bases for V and 6 bases for J; bases not matched to a gene: 7. This CDR3 is 15 amino acids long. The CDR3: CASSLHSGGGSEQYF. CDR3 sequence (DNA): TGTGCCAGCAGTTTGCATAGCGGGGGGGGTTCCGAGCAGTACTTC.

The rearrangement uses TRBV4-2 and TRBJ1-2, with TRBD1 as a possible D gene (5 bases). Deletions cut 4 bases from V and 4 bases from J, with 16 bases between. Germline loops: CDR1 LGHNA, CDR2 YNFKEQ. The CDR3 runs 15 residues. CDR3 sequence (DNA): TGTGCCAGCAGCCCACCGACAGACCCCTTCTATGGCTACACCTTC. Translating it yields CASSPPTDPFYGYTF.

This chain uses TRBV30 with TRBJ2-5; D is possibly TRBD1 (5 bases). This CDR3 is 12 amino acids long. V was shortened by 4 bases and J by 0 bases, with 6 bases between the two germline ends. Germline V gene lookup returns CDR1 GTSNPN and CDR2 SVGIG (reference sequence). The CDR3 DNA is TGTGCCTGGACAGGGAACCAAGAGACCCAGTACTTC. Its protein is CAWTGNQETQYF.

The chain uses TRBV7-8 and TRBJ2-7, with D perhaps matching TRBD2 (5 bases). V was pared by 7 bases and J by 0 bases, with 22 bases between. CDR3 length equals 17 residues. Germline V gene sequence: CDR1 SGHVS, CDR2 FQNEAQ. In DNA, the CDR3 is TGTGCCAGCACCAAACTAAGGGTGAGGACTCCCTCCTACGAGCAGTACTTC. Amino acid sequence: CASTKLRVRTPSYEQYF.

The genes are TRBV21-1 and TRBJ2-1; the table's TRBD2 call for D was not verified on the DNA. TRBV21-1 is classified as a pseudogene. CDR3 length: 17 residues. DNA for the CDR3: TGTGCCAGCAGCAAAGAGGCGGGAGTTTTGTCCTACAATGAGCAGTTCTTC. Protein sequence: CASSKEAGVLSYNEQFF.